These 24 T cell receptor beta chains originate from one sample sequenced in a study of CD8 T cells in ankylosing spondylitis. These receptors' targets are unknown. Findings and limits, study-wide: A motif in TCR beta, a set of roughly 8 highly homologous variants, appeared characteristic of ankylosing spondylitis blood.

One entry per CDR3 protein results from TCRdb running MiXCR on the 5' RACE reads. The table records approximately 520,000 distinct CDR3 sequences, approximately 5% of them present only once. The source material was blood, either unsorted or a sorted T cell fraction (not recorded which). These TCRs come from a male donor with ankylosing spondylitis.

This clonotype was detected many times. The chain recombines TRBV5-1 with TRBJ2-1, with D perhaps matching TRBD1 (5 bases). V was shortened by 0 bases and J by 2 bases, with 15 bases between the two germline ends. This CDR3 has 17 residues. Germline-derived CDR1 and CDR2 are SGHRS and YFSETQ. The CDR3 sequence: CASSLGIQANPYNEQFF. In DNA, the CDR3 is TGCGCCAGCAGCTTGGGGATACAGGCGAATCCCTACAATGAGCAGTTCTTC.

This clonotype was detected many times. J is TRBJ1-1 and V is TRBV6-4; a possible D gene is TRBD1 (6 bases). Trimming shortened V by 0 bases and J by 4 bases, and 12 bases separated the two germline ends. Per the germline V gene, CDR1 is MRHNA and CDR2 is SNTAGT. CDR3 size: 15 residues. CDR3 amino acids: CASSDSLRGGTEAFF. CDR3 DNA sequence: TGTGCCAGCAGTGACTCGTTGAGAGGGGGCACTGAAGCTTTCTTT.

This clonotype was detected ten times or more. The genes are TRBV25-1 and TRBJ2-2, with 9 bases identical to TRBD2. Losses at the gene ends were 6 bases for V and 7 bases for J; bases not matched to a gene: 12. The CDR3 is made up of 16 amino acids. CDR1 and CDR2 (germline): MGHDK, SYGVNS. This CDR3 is CASRPRASGNDGELFF. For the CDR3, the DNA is TGTGCCAGCAGACCAAGGGCTAGCGGGAATGACGGGGAGCTGTTTTTT.

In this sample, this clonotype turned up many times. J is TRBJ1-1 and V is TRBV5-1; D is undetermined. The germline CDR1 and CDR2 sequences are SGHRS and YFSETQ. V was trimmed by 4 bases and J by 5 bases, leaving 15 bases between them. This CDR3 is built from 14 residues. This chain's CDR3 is CASSPQAVRTEAFF. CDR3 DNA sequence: TGCGCCAGCAGCCCGCAGGCCGTGAGGACTGAAGCTTTCTTT.

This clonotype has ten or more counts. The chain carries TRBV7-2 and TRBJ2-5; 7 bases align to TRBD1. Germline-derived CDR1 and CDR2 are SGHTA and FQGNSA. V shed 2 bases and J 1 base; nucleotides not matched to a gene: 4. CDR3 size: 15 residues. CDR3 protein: CASSLLGTAQETQYF. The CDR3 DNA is TGTGCCAGCAGCTTATTAGGGACAGCCCAAGAGACCCAGTACTTC.

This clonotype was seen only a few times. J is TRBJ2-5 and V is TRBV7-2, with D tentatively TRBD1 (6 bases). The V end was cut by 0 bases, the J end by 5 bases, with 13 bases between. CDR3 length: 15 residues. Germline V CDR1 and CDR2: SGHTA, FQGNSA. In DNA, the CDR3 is TGTGCCAGCAGCTTAGCGCGGCAGGGGTGGGAGACCCAGTACTTC. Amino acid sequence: CASSLARQGWETQYF. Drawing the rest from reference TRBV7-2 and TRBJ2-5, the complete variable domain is GAGVSQSPSNKVTEKGKDVELRCDPISGHTALYWYRQSLGQGLEFLIYFQGNSAPDKSGLPSDRFSAERTGGSVSTLTIQRTQQEDSAVYLCASSLARQGWETQYFGPGTRLLVL.

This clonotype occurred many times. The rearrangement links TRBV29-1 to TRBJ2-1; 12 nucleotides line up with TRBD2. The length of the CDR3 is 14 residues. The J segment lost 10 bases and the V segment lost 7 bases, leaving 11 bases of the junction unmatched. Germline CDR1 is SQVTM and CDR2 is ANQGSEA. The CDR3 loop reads CSAHGLAGPREQFF. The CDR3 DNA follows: TGCAGCGCCCATGGACTAGCGGGGCCGCGGGAGCAGTTCTTC.

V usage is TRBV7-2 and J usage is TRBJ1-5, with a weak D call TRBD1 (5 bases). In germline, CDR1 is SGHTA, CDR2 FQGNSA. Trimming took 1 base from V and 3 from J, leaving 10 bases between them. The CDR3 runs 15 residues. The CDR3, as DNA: TGTGCCAGCAGCTTAGGTGGGGGATTCAATCAGCCCCAGCATTTT. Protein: CASSLGGGFNQPQHF.

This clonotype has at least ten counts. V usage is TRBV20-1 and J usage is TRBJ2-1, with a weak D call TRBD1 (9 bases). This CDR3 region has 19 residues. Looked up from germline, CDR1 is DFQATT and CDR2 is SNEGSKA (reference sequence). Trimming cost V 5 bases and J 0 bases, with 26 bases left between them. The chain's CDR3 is CSAPRGGQGRAGSYNEQFF. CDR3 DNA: TGCAGTGCTCCCCGGGGGGGACAGGGACGAGCGGGCTCCTACAATGAGCAGTTCTTC.

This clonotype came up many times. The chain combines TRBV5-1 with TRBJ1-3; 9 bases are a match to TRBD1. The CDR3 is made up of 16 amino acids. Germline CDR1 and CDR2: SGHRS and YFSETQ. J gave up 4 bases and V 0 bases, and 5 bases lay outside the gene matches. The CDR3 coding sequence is TGCGCCAGCAGCTTGGCCGGGACAGGGATGGGAAACACCATATATTTT. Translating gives CASSLAGTGMGNTIYF.

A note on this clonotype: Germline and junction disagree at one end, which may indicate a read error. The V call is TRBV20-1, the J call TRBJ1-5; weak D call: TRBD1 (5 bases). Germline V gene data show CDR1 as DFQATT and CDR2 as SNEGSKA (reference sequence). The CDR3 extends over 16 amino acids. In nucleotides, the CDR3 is TGCTGTGCTAGGATACTAGGGACCAGTTTTAATCAGCCCCAGCATTTT. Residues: CCARILGTSFNQPQHF.

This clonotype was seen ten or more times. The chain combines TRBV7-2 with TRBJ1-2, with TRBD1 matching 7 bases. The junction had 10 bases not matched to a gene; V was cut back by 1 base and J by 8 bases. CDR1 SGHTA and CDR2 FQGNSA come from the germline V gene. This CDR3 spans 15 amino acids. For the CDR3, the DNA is TGTGCCAGCAGCTTAGATCTGGGGACAGCGGAGGGCTACACCTTC. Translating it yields CASSLDLGTAEGYTF. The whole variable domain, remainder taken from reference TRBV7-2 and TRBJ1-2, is GAGVSQSPSNKVTEKGKDVELRCDPISGHTALYWYRQSLGQGLEFLIYFQGNSAPDKSGLPSDRFSAERTGGSVSTLTIQRTQQEDSAVYLCASSLDLGTAEGYTFGSGTRLTVV.

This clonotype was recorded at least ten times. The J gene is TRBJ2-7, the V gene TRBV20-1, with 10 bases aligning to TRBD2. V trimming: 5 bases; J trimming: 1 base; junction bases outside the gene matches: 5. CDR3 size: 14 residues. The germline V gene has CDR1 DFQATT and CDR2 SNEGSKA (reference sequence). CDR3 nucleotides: TGCAGTGCTCGGGGACTAGCGTTTTCCTACGAGCAGTACTTC. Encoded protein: CSARGLAFSYEQYF.

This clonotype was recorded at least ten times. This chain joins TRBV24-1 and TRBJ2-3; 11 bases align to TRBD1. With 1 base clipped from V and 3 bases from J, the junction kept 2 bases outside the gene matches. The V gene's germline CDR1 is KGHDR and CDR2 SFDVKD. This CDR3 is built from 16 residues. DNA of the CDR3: TGTGCCACCAGTGATTTACGGGACAGGGGGACAGATACGCAGTATTTT. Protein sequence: CATSDLRDRGTDTQYF.

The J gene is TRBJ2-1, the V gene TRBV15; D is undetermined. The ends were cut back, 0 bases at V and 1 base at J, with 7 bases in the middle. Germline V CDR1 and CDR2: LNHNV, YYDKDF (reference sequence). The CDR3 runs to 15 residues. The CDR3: CATSRDGLSYNEQFF. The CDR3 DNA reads TGTGCCACCAGCAGAGATGGTTTGTCCTACAATGAGCAGTTCTTC.

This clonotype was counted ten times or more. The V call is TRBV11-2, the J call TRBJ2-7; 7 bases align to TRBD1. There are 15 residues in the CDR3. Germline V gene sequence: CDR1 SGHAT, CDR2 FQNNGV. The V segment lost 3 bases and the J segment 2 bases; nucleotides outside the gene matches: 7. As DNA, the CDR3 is TGTGCCAGCAGCTTGGGACAGAAAATGACCTACGAGCAGTACTTC. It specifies CASSLGQKMTYEQYF.

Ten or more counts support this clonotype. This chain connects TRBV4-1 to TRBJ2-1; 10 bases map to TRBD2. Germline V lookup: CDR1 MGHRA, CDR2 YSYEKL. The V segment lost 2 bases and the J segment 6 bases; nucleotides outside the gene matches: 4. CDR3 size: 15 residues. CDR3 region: CASSQLAGVLNEQFF. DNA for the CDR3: TGCGCCAGCAGCCAACTAGCGGGGGTCCTCAATGAGCAGTTCTTC.

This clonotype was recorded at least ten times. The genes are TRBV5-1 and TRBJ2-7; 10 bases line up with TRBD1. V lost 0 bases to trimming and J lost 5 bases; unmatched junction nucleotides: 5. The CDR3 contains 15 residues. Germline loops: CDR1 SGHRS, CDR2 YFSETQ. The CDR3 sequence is CASSLGGQGLHEQYF. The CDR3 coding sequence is TGCGCCAGCAGCTTGGGGGGACAGGGGCTCCACGAGCAGTACTTC.

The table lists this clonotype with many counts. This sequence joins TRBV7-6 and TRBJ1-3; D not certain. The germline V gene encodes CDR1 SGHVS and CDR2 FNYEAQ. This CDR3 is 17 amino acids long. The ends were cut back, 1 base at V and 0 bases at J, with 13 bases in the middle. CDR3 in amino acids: CASSLDFFPRSGNTIYF. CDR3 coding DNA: TGTGCCAGCAGCTTAGATTTCTTTCCCCGCTCTGGAAACACCATATATTTT.

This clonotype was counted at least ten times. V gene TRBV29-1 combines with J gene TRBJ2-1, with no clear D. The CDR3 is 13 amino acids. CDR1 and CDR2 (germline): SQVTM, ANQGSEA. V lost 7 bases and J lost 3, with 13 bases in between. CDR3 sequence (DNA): TGCAGCGGCCGTTTCCCCAACTACAATGAGCAGTTCTTC. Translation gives CSGRFPNYNEQFF.

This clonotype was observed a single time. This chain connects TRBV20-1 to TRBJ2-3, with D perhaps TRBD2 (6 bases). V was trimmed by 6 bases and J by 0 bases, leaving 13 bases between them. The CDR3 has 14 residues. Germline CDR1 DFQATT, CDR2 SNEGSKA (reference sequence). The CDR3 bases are TGCAGTGCCAGGTCGGGGGTAAGCACAGATACGCAGTATTTT. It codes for CSARSGVSTDTQYF.

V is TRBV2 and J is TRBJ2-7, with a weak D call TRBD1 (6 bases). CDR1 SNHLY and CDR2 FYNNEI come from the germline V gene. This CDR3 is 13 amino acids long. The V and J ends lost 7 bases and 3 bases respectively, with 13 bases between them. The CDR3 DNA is TGTGCCAGCAACTCCATGGACAGCTACGAGCAGTACTTC. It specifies CASNSMDSYEQYF.

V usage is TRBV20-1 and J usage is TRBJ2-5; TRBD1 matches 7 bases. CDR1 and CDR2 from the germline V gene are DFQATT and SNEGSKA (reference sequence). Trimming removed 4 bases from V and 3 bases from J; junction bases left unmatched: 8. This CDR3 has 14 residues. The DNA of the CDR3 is TGCAGTGCTACCCTCCGGCAGGGGGAAGAGACCCAGTACTTC. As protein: CSATLRQGEETQYF.

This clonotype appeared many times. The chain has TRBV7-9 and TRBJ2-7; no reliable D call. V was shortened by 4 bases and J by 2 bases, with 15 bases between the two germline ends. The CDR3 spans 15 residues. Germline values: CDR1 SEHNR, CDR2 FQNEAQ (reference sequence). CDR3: CASSSGRLEPYEQYF. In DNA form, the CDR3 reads TGTGCCAGCAGCTCCGGACGGTTGGAGCCCTACGAGCAGTACTTC.